These 32 T cell receptor beta chains share one sample of origin, sequenced in a study of cytomegalovirus exposure and HLA in healthy donors. It was with 60 Vbeta and 13 Jbeta primers that the PCR ran. Using immunoSEQ multiplex PCR, the repertoire was profiled, and TCRdb retains in-frame clones only, with some absent. The table records 100,000 to 140,000 clones, more than 65% of them present only once. The sequenced sample consisted of PBMCs. These receptors all stem from a man aged 25 to 40 in good health and CMV-seronegative.

The chain couples TRBV27 to TRBJ2-7, with TRBD1 as a possible D gene (6 bases). CDR3 length: 14 residues. Germline V gene data show CDR1 as MNHEY and CDR2 as SMNVEV (reference sequence). Trimming stripped 10 bases from V and 1 base from J, with 17 bases between. The DNA for the CDR3 is TGTGCCACCCAAAGACAGGACCGGTCCTACGAGCAGTACTTC. This codes for CATQRQDRSYEQYF.

The rearrangement uses TRBV30 and TRBJ1-3, with D possibly TRBD1 on 5 matching bases. The V gene lost 1 base and the J gene lost 4 bases, with 11 bases spanning the gap. This CDR3 spans 14 amino acids. Germline values: CDR1 GTSNPN, CDR2 SVGIG (reference sequence). The CDR3 region is CAWSGQGWGNTIYF. The CDR3 DNA sequence: TGTGCCTGGAGTGGCCAGGGTTGGGGAAACACCATATATTTT. Using reference TRBV30 and TRBJ1-3 for the parts outside the CDR3, the full variable domain is SQTIHQWPATLVQPVGSPLSLECTVEGTSNPNLYWYRQAAGRGLQLLFYSVGIGQISSEVPQNLSASRPQDRQFILSSKKLLLSDSGFYLCAWSGQGWGNTIYFGEGSWLTVV.

There are many counts of this clone. This chain connects TRBV4-2 to TRBJ1-1, with D unresolved. CDR3 length equals 15 residues. The germline V gene encodes CDR1 LGHNA and CDR2 YNFKEQ. V lost 1 base and J lost 3, with 12 bases in between. CDR3 DNA sequence: TGTGCCAGCAGCCAAGGTGGAGGGAGAGACACTGAAGCTTTCTTT. Protein sequence: CASSQGGGRDTEAFF.

V is TRBV28 and J is TRBJ2-5, with D tentatively TRBD1 (8 bases). CDR1 and CDR2 (germline): MDHEN, SYDVKM. V lost 3 bases, J lost 5 bases, and 13 bases lay in between. There are 14 residues in the CDR3. The CDR3 here is CASSFLQGGETQYF. The CDR3 nucleotides read TGTGCCAGCAGTTTCTTACAGGGGGGGGAGACCCAGTACTTC.

This clone was seen a few times. The rearrangement links TRBV25-1 to TRBJ1-6; tentative D call: TRBD1 (5 bases). Germline CDR1 is MGHDK and CDR2 is SYGVNS. CDR3 length: 18 residues. V was clipped by 4 bases and J by 10 bases, with 26 bases between them. This CDR3 reads CASSASPGEGGVGSPLHF. DNA of the CDR3: TGTGCCAGCAGTGCCTCCCCTGGAGAGGGAGGGGTTGGATCACCCCTCCACTTT.

This chain connects TRBV18 to TRBJ2-1; a possible D gene is TRBD1 (5 bases). V was pared by 3 bases and J by 5 bases, with 11 bases between. Looked up from germline, CDR1 is KGHSH and CDR2 is LQKENI. The CDR3 is 14 amino acids. In nucleotides, the CDR3 is TGTGCCAGCTCACCCCAGGGCTTGGACAATGAGCAGTTCTTC. This encodes CASSPQGLDNEQFF.

The rearrangement joins TRBV13 to TRBJ2-2; 10 bases align to TRBD2. Germline CDR1 PRHDT, CDR2 FYEKMQ (reference sequence). Trimming removed 1 base from V and 0 bases from J; junction bases left unmatched: 8. CDR3 length: 19 amino acids. CDR3 protein: CASSLEWASGGSNTGELFF. The CDR3 DNA sequence: TGTGCCAGCAGCTTAGAGTGGGCTAGCGGGGGTTCGAACACCGGGGAGCTGTTTTTT.

The chain's CDR3 is CSVEDGETNYGYTF. In nucleotides, the CDR3 is TGCAGCGTTGAAGATGGGGAGACAAACTATGGCTACACCTTC. The rearrangement uses TRBV29-1 and TRBJ1-2; D remains unclear. This CDR3 has 14 residues. V shed 0 bases and J shed 2 bases, with 10 bases lying between them. The germline V gene has CDR1 SQVTM and CDR2 ANQGSEA.

The V gene is TRBV30, the J gene TRBJ2-5; 8 bases are shared with TRBD2. Germline CDR1 GTSNPN, CDR2 SVGIG (reference sequence). With 2 bases clipped from V and 4 bases from J, the junction kept 9 bases outside the gene matches. The CDR3 contains 15 residues. The CDR3 DNA follows: TGTGCCTGGAGTCATCGGGGGGGTATACGAGAGACCCAGTACTTC. It translates to CAWSHRGGIRETQYF.

The chain combines TRBV7-9 with TRBJ2-1, with 13 positions matching TRBD2. This CDR3 comprises 15 residues. V shed 5 bases and J 8 bases; nucleotides not matched to a gene: 6. Germline lookup yields CDR1 SEHNR and CDR2 FQNEAQ (reference sequence). In DNA, the CDR3 is TGTGCCAGCAGCCAACTAGCGGGGGGGTGGGATGAGCAGTTCTTC. It encodes CASSQLAGGWDEQFF.

CDR3 nucleotide sequence: TGCGCCAGCAGTCCACTAGCGGGGGGCCACGACAATGAGCAGTTCTTC. Amino acid sequence: CASSPLAGGHDNEQFF. The chain joins TRBV10-1 to TRBJ2-1, with 12 bases fitting TRBD2. There are 16 residues in the CDR3. V shed 5 bases and J 5 bases; nucleotides not matched to a gene: 7. CDR1 is WNHNN, CDR2 SYGVQD, per germline (reference sequence).

V and J are TRBV29-1 and TRBJ2-7; 8 bases match TRBD2. The V segment lost 7 bases and the J segment 1 base; nucleotides outside the gene matches: 6. This CDR3 contains 13 residues. Germline V gene sequence: CDR1 SQVTM, CDR2 ANQGSEA. Here the CDR3 reads CSARGGASYEQYF. For the CDR3, the DNA is TGCAGCGCCCGGGGGGGGGCATCCTACGAGCAGTACTTC.

The sample holds a few counts of this clone. The V call is TRBV2, the J call TRBJ1-6, with a weak D call TRBD1 (5 bases). Germline loops: CDR1 SNHLY, CDR2 FYNNEI. The CDR3 covers 14 residues. V was trimmed by 1 base and J by 10 bases, leaving 11 bases between them. This CDR3 is CASSEEVGGSPLHF. As DNA, the CDR3 is TGTGCCAGCAGTGAAGAGGTGGGGGGATCACCCCTCCACTTT. Filled out from reference TRBV2 and TRBJ1-6, the complete variable domain reads EPEVTQTPSHQVTQMGQEVILRCVPISNHLYFYWYRQILGQKVEFLVSFYNNEISEKSEIFDDQFSVERPDGSNFTLKIRSTKLEDSAMYFCASSEEVGGSPLHFGNGTRLTVT.

This clone was recorded only once. The V gene is TRBV5-1, the J gene TRBJ1-1; 7 bases agree with TRBD1. The CDR3 runs 14 residues. V gave up 4 bases and J gave up 0 bases; unmatched junction bases: 3. Per the germline V gene, CDR1 is SGHRS and CDR2 is YFSETQ. This chain's CDR3 is CASSLGQMNTEAFF. CDR3 nucleotides: TGCGCCAGCAGCCTGGGACAGATGAACACTGAAGCTTTCTTT.

This clone has a handful of counts. The chain employs TRBV6-5 and TRBJ1-1; D perhaps matches TRBD1 (6 bases). Germline CDR1 and CDR2: MNHEY and SVGAGI. The CDR3 length is 14 residues. Trimming cost V 7 bases and J 2 bases, with 14 bases left between them. CDR3 in amino acids: CASKNAQGNTEAFF. DNA of the CDR3: TGTGCCAGCAAAAACGCACAGGGTAACACTGAAGCTTTCTTT.

V is TRBV5-1 and J is TRBJ2-7; a weak D match, TRBD2 (6 bases). CDR3 length equals 15 residues. CDR1 is SGHRS and CDR2 is YFSETQ in the germline V gene. V lost 2 bases and J lost 2, with 14 bases in between. CDR3 amino acids: CASSFGTPGPYEQYF. CDR3 sequence (DNA): TGCGCCAGCAGCTTCGGGACTCCCGGCCCCTACGAGCAGTACTTC.

The chain combines TRBV5-8 with TRBJ1-6, with TRBD1 matching 8 bases. The germline CDR1 and CDR2 sequences are SGHTS and YDEGEE. The CDR3 covers 15 residues. V gave up 6 bases and J gave up 3 bases; unmatched junction bases: 5. The CDR3 loop reads CASTPGTGYNSPLHF. The CDR3 DNA reads as TGTGCCAGCACACCTGGGACAGGCTATAATTCACCCCTCCACTTT.

The J gene is TRBJ1-1, the V gene TRBV11-2; D unclear. Germline lookup yields CDR1 SGHAT and CDR2 FQNNGV. Trimming took off 0 bases at V and 11 bases at J, with 16 bases between the two ends. The length of the CDR3 is 14 residues. CDR3 sequence: CASSLEPSPYAAFF. The CDR3 DNA follows: TGTGCCAGCAGCTTAGAACCTTCTCCCTATGCGGCTTTCTTT.

The sample holds one count of this clone. The chain joins TRBV2 to TRBJ2-5, with 9 bases identical to TRBD1. Per the germline V gene, CDR1 is SNHLY and CDR2 is FYNNEI. This CDR3 contains 12 residues. V gave up 10 bases and J gave up 5 bases; unmatched junction bases: 5. CDR3 nucleotides: TGTGCCACGGACAGGGGTGGGGAGACCCAGTACTTC. Encoded protein: CATDRGGETQYF.

The chain recombines TRBV13 with TRBJ2-7; 9 bases are shared with TRBD2. Germline V gene lookup returns CDR1 PRHDT and CDR2 FYEKMQ (reference sequence). The CDR3 has 16 amino acids. V was clipped by 4 bases and J by 1 base; unmatched bases: 8. The CDR3 protein is CASSSNPLAGSYEQYF. The CDR3 DNA sequence: TGTGCCAGCAGCTCCAACCCCCTAGCGGGATCCTACGAGCAGTACTTC.

The chain is built from TRBV2 and TRBJ2-3; 9 nucleotides align to TRBD2. The CDR3 sequence is 18 residues long. Losses at the gene ends were 7 bases for V and 0 bases for J; bases not matched to a gene: 14. The germline V gene has CDR1 SNHLY and CDR2 FYNNEI. The CDR3 reads CASNALGGLATSTDTQYF. CDR3 sequence (DNA): TGTGCCAGCAACGCCTTGGGGGGACTAGCAACTAGCACAGATACGCAGTATTTT.

The chain has TRBV5-1 and TRBJ2-3; D may be TRBD2 (6 bases). Germline CDR1 is SGHRS and CDR2 is YFSETQ. This CDR3 contains 16 residues. The germline V and J ends were trimmed by 3 bases and 0 bases, with 14 bases remaining between them. The CDR3 spells CASSSSSAPSTDTQYF. CDR3 coding DNA: TGCGCCAGCAGCTCCTCTAGCGCCCCTAGCACAGATACGCAGTATTTT. Using reference TRBV5-1 and TRBJ2-3 for the parts outside the CDR3, the full variable domain is KAGVTQTPRYLIKTRGQQVTLSCSPISGHRSVSWYQQTPGQGLQFLFEYFSETQRNKGNFPGRFSGRQFSNSRSEMNVSTLELGDSALYLCASSSSSAPSTDTQYFGPGTRLTVL.

The chain employs TRBV10-3 and TRBJ1-1; 8 bases agree with TRBD1. Trimming cost V 3 bases and J 5 bases; bases outside gene matches: 8. Germline V gene data show CDR1 as ENHRY and CDR2 as SYGVKD. This CDR3 comprises 15 residues. The CDR3 bases are TGTGCCATCAGTGACCCCGGACAGGGAGGGACTGAAGCTTTCTTT. Its translation: CAISDPGQGGTEAFF.

The chain links TRBV6-1 to TRBJ2-2, with 10 bases matching TRBD2. CDR3 length equals 15 residues. V lost 4 bases to trimming and J lost 6 bases; unmatched junction nucleotides: 5. Germline CDR1 and CDR2: MNHNS and SASEGT. CDR3 protein: CASSALAGEAGELFF. As DNA, the CDR3 is TGTGCCAGCAGTGCCCTAGCGGGAGAAGCCGGGGAGCTGTTTTTT.

The V call is TRBV30, the J call TRBJ2-7; D call uncertain. The CDR3 length is 11 residues. The V and J ends lost 1 base and 10 bases respectively, with 11 bases between them. CDR1 and CDR2 from the germline V gene are GTSNPN and SVGIG (reference sequence). The CDR3 sequence is CAWSADWSQYF. DNA of the CDR3: TGTGCCTGGAGTGCCGACTGGAGTCAGTACTTC.

The chain recombines TRBV6-1 with TRBJ1-2; D unclear. CDR3 length: 10 amino acids. Trimming cost V 11 bases and J 5 bases, with 9 bases left between them. CDR1 and CDR2 (germline): MNHNS, SASEGT. In DNA form, the CDR3 reads TGTGCCGCGGCCCAATATGGCTACACCTTC. Amino acids: CAAAQYGYTF.

The gene calls are TRBV7-9 and TRBJ2-1; 10 bases align to TRBD2. Germline V CDR1 and CDR2: SEHNR, FQNEAQ (reference sequence). The trim removed 5 bases at V and 5 bases at J, leaving 9 bases unmatched. The CDR3 extends over 16 amino acids. The CDR3 DNA reads as TGTGCCAGCAGCGCCTCCCTAGCGGGGGTCCACAATGAGCAGTTCTTC. It encodes CASSASLAGVHNEQFF.

This clone appeared a few times. This sequence joins TRBV5-1 and TRBJ1-1; a possible D gene is TRBD1 (6 bases). The CDR3 has 14 amino acids. Germline V lookup: CDR1 SGHRS, CDR2 YFSETQ. V was shortened by 2 bases and J by 1 base, with 9 bases between the two germline ends. The CDR3 sequence: CASSLGQTNTEAFF. The CDR3, as DNA: TGCGCCAGCAGCTTAGGACAGACGAACACTGAAGCTTTCTTT.

The V call is TRBV27, the J call TRBJ1-2, with TRBD1 matching over 7 bases. There are 15 residues in the CDR3. Germline CDR1 MNHEY, CDR2 SMNVEV (reference sequence). The V gene end was trimmed by 2 bases and the J gene end by 8 bases; junction bases not matched to a gene: 11. The CDR3 DNA reads TGTGCCAGCAGTTTAACAGGGGTCGCGGGAGGAGGCTACACCTTC. This sequence encodes CASSLTGVAGGGYTF.

The CDR3, as DNA: TGTGCCTGGAGTGTACAGGGTCTTCGTGACACCATATATTTT. This encodes CAWSVQGLRDTIYF. The chain carries TRBV30 and TRBJ1-3; TRBD1 is a possible D gene (6 bases). The V and J ends lost 0 bases and 8 bases respectively, with 14 bases between them. This CDR3 is 14 amino acids long. Per the germline V gene, CDR1 is GTSNPN and CDR2 is SVGIG (reference sequence). The full variable domain, in which reference TRBV30 and TRBJ1-3 provide the parts outside the CDR3, is SQTIHQWPATLVQPVGSPLSLECTVEGTSNPNLYWYRQAAGRGLQLLFYSVGIGQISSEVPQNLSASRPQDRQFILSSKKLLLSDSGFYLCAWSVQGLRDTIYFGEGSWLTVV.

The V and J genes are TRBV10-3 and TRBJ1-1; D remains ambiguous. The V gene lost 3 bases and the J gene lost 1 base, with 9 bases spanning the gap. Looked up from germline, CDR1 is ENHRY and CDR2 is SYGVKD. The CDR3 is 14 amino acids. In DNA form, the CDR3 reads TGTGCCATCAGTGAAATGTCAGGGAACACTGAAGCTTTCTTT. It is translated as CAISEMSGNTEAFF.

This chain joins TRBV6-1 and TRBJ2-1; D perhaps matches TRBD2 (7 bases). The germline gives CDR1 MNHNS, CDR2 SASEGT. The CDR3 consists of 14 residues. V lost 8 bases to trimming and J lost 9 bases, with 20 bases between them. The chain's CDR3 is CASREDRGPGEQFF. The CDR3 region has the DNA TGTGCCAGCCGGGAGGACAGAGGTCCCGGTGAGCAGTTCTTC.